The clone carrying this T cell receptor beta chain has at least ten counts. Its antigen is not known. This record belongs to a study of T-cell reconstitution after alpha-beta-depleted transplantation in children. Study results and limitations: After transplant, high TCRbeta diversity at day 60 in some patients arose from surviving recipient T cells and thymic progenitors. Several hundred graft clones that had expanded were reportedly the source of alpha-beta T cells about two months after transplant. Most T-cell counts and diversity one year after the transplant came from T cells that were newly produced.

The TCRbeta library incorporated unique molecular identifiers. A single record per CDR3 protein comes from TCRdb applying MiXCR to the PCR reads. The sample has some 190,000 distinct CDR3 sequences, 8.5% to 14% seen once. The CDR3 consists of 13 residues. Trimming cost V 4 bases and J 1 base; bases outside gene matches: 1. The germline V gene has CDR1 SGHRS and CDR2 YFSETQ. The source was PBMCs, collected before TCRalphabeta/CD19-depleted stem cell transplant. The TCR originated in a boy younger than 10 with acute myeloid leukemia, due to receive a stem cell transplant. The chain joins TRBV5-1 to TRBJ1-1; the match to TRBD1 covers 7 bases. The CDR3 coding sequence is TGCGCCAGCAGCGGACAGGAGAACACTGAAGCTTTCTTT. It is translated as CASSGQENTEAFF.